This T cell receptor beta chain comes out of a study of T cells after yellow fever vaccination. Study details: Where fractions had low cell numbers, libraries were prepared from them with the SMART-Seq v4 Ultra Low Input RNA kit. Findings and limits, study-wide: Abundant clonotypes from the bulk population could contaminate FACS-sorted repertoires.

The sample holds a few counts of this clonotype. What it binds is not known. The CDR3 contains 13 residues. The germline V and J ends were trimmed by 7 bases and 0 bases, with 7 bases remaining between them. Per the germline V gene, CDR1 is SGHAT and CDR2 is FQNNGV. 5'RACE template switching generated TCR cDNA, adding a universal primer site and UMIs. A single record per CDR3 protein comes from TCRdb applying MiXCR to the 5' RACE reads. The table lists 300,000 or so distinct CDR3 sequences, around 7.3% of them singletons. The sample in question was PBMCs, obtained roughly 46 days after the first yellow fever vaccination. This sequence joins TRBV11-2 and TRBJ2-1, with D uncertain. The receptor was isolated from a man in his late teens or twenties who received the YFV17D yellow fever vaccine. The CDR3 reads CASTPGSYNEQFF. The CDR3, as DNA: TGTGCCAGCACCCCAGGCTCCTACAATGAGCAGTTCTTC.